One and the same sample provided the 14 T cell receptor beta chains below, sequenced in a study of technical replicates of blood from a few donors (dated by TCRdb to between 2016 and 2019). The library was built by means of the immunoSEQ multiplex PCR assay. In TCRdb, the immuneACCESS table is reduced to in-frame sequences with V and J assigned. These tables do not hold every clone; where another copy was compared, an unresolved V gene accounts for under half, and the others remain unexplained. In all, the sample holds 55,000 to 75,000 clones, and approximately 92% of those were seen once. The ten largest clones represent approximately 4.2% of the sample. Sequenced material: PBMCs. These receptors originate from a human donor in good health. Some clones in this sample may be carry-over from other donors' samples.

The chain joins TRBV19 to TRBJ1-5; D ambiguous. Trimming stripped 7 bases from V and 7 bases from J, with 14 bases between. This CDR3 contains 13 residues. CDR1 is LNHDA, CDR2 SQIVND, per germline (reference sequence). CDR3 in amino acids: CASTSQGGQPQHF. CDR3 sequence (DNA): TGTGCCAGTACCTCCCAAGGCGGGCAGCCCCAGCATTTT.

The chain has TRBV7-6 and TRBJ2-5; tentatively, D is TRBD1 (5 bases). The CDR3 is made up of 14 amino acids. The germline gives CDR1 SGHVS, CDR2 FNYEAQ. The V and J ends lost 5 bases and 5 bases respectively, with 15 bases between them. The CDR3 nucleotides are TGTGCCAGCAGCCCCGGAAATCAGGGCGAGACCCAGTACTTC. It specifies CASSPGNQGETQYF.

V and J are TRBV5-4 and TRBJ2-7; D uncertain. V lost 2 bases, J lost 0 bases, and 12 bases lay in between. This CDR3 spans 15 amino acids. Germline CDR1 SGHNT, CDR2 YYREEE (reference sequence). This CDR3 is CASSLGGQSSYEQYF. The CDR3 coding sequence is TGTGCCAGCAGCTTAGGCGGTCAAAGCTCCTACGAGCAGTACTTC.

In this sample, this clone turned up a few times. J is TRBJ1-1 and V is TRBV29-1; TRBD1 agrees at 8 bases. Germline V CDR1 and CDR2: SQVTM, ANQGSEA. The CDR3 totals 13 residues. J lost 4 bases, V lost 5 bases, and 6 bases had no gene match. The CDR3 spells CSVLTGDTTEAFF. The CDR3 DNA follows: TGCAGCGTTCTGACAGGGGACACCACTGAAGCTTTCTTT.

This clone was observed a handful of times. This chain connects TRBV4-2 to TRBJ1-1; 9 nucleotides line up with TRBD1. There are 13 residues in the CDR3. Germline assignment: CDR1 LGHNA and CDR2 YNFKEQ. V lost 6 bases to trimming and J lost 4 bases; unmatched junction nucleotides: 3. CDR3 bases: TGTGCCAGCAGTCCGGACAGGGGCACTGAAGCTTTCTTT. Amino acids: CASSPDRGTEAFF.

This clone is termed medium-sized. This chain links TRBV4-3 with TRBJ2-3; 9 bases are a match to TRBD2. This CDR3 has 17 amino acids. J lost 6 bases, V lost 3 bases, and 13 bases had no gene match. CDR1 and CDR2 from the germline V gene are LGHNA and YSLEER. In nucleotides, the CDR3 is TGCGCCAGCAGCCACTCAGCCTTAGCGGGAGTAGCGGATACGCAGTATTTT. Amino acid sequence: CASSHSALAGVADTQYF.

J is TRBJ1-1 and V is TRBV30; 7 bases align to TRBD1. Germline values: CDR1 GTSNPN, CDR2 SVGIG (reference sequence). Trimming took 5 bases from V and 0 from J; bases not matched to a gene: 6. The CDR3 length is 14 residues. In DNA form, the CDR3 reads TGTGCCTGGGACACCGGGACAGTGAACACTGAAGCTTTCTTT. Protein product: CAWDTGTVNTEAFF. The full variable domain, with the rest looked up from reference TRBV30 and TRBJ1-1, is SQTIHQWPATLVQPVGSPLSLECTVEGTSNPNLYWYRQAAGRGLQLLFYSVGIGQISSEVPQNLSASRPQDRQFILSSKKLLLSDSGFYLCAWDTGTVNTEAFFGQGTRLTVV.

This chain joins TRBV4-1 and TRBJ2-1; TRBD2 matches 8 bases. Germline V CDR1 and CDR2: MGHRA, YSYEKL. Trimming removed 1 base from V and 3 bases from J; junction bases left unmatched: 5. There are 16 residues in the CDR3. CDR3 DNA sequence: TGCGCCAGCAGCCAAGGTTATAGCGGGAACTACAATGAGCAGTTCTTC. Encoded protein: CASSQGYSGNYNEQFF.

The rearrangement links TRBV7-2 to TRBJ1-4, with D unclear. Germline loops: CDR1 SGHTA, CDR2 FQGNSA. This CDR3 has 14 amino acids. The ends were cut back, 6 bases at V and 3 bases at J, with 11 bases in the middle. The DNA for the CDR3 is TGTGCCAGCAGGTCTACAGTGGCTAATGAAAAACTGTTTTTT. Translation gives CASRSTVANEKLFF. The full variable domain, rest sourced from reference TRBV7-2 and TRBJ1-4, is GAGVSQSPSNKVTEKGKDVELRCDPISGHTALYWYRQSLGQGLEFLIYFQGNSAPDKSGLPSDRFSAERTGGSVSTLTIQRTQQEDSAVYLCASRSTVANEKLFFGSGTQLSVL.

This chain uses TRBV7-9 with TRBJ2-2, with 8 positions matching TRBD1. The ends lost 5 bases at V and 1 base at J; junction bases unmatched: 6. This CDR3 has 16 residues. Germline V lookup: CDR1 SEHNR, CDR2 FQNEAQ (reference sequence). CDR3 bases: TGTGCCAGCAGCCCGTGGACAGGGAGGAACACCGGGGAGCTGTTTTTT. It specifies CASSPWTGRNTGELFF.

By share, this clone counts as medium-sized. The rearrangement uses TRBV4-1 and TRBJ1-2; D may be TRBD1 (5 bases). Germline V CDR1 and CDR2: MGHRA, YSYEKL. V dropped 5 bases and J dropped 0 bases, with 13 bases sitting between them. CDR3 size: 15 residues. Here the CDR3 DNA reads TGCGCCAGCAGCTGGAAAGGGGATACTAACTATGGCTACACCTTC. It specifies CASSWKGDTNYGYTF.

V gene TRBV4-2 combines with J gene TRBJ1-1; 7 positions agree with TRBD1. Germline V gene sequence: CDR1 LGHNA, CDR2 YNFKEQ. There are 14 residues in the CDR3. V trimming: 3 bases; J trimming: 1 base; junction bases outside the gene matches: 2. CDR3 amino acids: CASSQDRPNTEAFF. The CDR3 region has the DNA TGTGCCAGCAGCCAGGACAGGCCGAACACTGAAGCTTTCTTT.

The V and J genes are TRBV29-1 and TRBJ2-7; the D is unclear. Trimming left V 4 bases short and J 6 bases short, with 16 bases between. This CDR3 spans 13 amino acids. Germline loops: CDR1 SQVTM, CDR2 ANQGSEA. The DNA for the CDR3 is TGCAGCGTTGTGTTCGGTATCTGGGCCGAGCAGTACTTC. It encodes CSVVFGIWAEQYF.

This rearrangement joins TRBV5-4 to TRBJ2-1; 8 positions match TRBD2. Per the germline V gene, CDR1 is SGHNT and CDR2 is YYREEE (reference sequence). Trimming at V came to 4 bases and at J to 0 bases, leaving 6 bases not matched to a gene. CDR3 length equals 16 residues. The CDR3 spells CASSRGGVSSYNEQFF. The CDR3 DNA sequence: TGTGCCAGCAGCCGGGGGGGGGTTAGCTCCTACAATGAGCAGTTCTTC.